This T cell receptor (beta chain) was profiled in a study of blood T cell repertoires in COVID-19. Across the study: The samples span acute and convalescent COVID-19 from the United States, Italy and Spain. T cells, B-cell-depleted T cells, or PBMCs provided the cDNA or gDNA that served as material.

Authors' data handling: Reference gene primer amplification gave estimated nucleated cell counts. The assay was immunoSEQ multiplex PCR, and TCRdb's table has in-frame clones only and misses some. The V and J calls and clone size were taken over from that table, and D and trimming were inferred from the DNA. This sample has about 160,000 clones, with less than 85% found just once. The ends were cut back, 5 bases at V and 8 bases at J, with 15 bases in the middle. The germline CDR1 and CDR2 sequences are MNHEY and SMNVEV (reference sequence). The CDR3 contains 13 residues. Seattle researchers signed up patients amid active infection and tracked them longitudinally.

This chain joins TRBV27 and TRBJ1-2, with D tentatively TRBD1 (5 bases). The specimen sequenced was peripheral blood. The TCR was taken from a woman between 40 and 55 years old with COVID-19, enrolled during active disease. The CDR3 DNA sequence: TGTGCCAGCAGTCGATCCGGGGGAGGCGGCTACACCTTC. Amino acids: CASSRSGGGGYTF.